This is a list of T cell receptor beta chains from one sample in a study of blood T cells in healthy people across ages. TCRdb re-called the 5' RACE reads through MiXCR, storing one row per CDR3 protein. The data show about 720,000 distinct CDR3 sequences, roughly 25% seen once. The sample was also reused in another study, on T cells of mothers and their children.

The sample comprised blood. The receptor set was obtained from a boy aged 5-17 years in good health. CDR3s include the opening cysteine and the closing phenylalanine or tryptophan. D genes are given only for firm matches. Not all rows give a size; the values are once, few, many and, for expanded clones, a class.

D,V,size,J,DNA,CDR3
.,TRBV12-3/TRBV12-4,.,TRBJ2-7,TGTGCCAGCAGTCCCCCTCCGCCCTACGAGCAGTACTTC,CASSPPPPYEQYF
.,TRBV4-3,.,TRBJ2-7,TGCGCCGGCAGCCAAGATTCAGACAGCCCGTACGAGCAGTACTTC,CAGSQDSDSPYEQYF
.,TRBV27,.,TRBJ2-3,TGTGCCAGCAGTTTCGAGCCAGGGGGGGAGACAGATACGCAGTATTTT,CASSFEPGGETDTQYF
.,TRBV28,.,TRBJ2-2,TGTGCCAGCAGCAGAGCCTTATTTGGGCTTCTAGCCGGGGAGCTGTTTTTT,CASSRALFGLLAGELFF
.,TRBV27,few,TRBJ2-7,TGTGCCAGCAGTTTAGCGCCGGGACGAAGAAGCGAGCAGTACTTC,CASSLAPGRRSEQYF
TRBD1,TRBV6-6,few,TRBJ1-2,TGTGCCAGCGGGGACAGAAACTATGGCTACACCTTC,CASGDRNYGYTF
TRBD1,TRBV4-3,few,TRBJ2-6,TGCGCCAGCAGCCAAAACACAGGGGCTGGGGCCAACGTCCTGACTTTC,CASSQNTGAGANVLTF
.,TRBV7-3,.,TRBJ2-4,TGTGCCAGCAGCTTAACGCCCCAGACGAACATTCAGTACTTC,CASSLTPQTNIQYF
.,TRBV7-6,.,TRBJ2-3,TGTGCCAGCAGCTTAAGAAGCACAGGTACGCAGTATTTT,CASSLRSTGTQYF
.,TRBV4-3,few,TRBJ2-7,TGCGCCAGGCGGTGCCGTGACAACTACGAGCAGTACTTC,CARRCRDNYEQYF
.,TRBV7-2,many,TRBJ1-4,TGTGCCAGCAGCTTACGCCGGTATGAAAAACTGTTTTTT,CASSLRRYEKLFF
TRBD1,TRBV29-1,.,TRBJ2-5,TGCAGCGTTGGTTTCGGGACAGGGAGGGTTGAGACCCAGTACTTC,CSVGFGTGRVETQYF
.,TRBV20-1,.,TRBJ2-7,TGCAGTGCTCCCGACCGGGGTTCCTACGAGCAGTACTTC,CSAPDRGSYEQYF
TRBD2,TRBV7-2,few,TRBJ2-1,TGTGCCAGCAACCGTGGACTAGCGGGGGGGCCCCAAAATGAGCGGTTCTTC,CASNRGLAGGPQNERFF
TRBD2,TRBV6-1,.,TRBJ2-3,TGTGCCATACGGACTAGCAGCACAGATACGCAGTATTTT,CAIRTSSTDTQYF
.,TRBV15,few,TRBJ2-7,TGTGCCACCAGCCTCACCCATACCGAGCAGTACTTC,CATSLTHTEQYF
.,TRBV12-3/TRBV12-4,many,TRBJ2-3,TGTGCCAGCAGTTTGAACCCCCAGGATACGCAGTATTTT,CASSLNPQDTQYF
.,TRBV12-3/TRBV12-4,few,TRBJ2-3,TGTGCCAGCAGTTTAGACAGCTCCAGCACAGATACGCAGTATTTT,CASSLDSSSTDTQYF
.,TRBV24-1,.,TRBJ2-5,TGTGCCACCAGTGACCCGGACAGATTCCAAGAGACCCAGTACTTC,CATSDPDRFQETQYF
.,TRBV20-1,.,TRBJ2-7,TGCAGTGCTAGACACAAAAGACAGGGAGGCTCCTACGAGCAGTACTTC,CSARHKRQGGSYEQYF
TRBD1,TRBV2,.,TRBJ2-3,TGTGCCGGCAGTGAAGACAGGGGGCTTAGCACAGATACGCAGTATTTT,CAGSEDRGLSTDTQYF
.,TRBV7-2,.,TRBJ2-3,TGTGCCAGCAGCTTTCGGGGTACCTACACAGATACGCAGTATTTT,CASSFRGTYTDTQYF
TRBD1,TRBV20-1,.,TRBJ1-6,TGCAGTGCTAGGGAAACAGGGGCCGTTATAAATTCACCCCTCCACTTT,CSARETGAVINSPLHF
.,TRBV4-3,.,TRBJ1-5,TGCGCCAGCAGCCAAGAGATAGGGATGGGCAATCAGCCCCAGCATTTT,CASSQEIGMGNQPQHF
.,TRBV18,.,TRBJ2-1,TGTGCCAGCTCACCACCCTGGCTACGGGATGAGCAGTTCTTC,CASSPPWLRDEQFF